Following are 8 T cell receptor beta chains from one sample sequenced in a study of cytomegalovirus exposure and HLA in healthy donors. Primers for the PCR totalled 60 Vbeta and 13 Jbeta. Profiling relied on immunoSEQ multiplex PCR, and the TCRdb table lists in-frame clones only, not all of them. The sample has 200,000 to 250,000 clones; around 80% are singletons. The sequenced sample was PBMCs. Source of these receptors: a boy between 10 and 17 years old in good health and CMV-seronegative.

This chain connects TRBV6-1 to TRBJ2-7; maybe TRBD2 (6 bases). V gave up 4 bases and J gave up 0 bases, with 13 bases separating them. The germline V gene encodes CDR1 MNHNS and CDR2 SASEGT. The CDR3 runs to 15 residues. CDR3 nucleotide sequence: TGTGCCAGCAGTGGTGCGGAGGGCAGCTCCTACGAGCAGTACTTC. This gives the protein CASSGAEGSSYEQYF.

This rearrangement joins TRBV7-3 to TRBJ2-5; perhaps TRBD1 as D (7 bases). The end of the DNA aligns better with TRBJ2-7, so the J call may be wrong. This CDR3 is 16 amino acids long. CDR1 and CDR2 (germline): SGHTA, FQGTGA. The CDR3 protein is CASSPRGAAPSGEQYF. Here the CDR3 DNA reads TGTGCCAGCAGCCCCAGGGGGGCGGCCCCATCGGGCGAGCAGTACTTC.

The CDR3 nucleotides read TGTGCCAGCAGCTTAACGCTCGTAAACAGCCCAGATACGCAGTATTTT. Residues: CASSLTLVNSPDTQYF. The rearrangement uses TRBV7-2 and TRBJ2-3; D call uncertain. Trimming cost V 2 bases and J 4 bases, with 16 bases left between them. The CDR3 length is 16 residues. Germline CDR1 reads SGHTA; CDR2 reads FQGNSA.

DNA for the CDR3: TGTGCCTGGGGTAGACAGACCAATCAGCCCCAGCATTTT. Translation gives CAWGRQTNQPQHF. The chain carries TRBV30 and TRBJ1-5; possible D gene TRBD1, 5 bases. The CDR3 sequence is 13 residues long. The germline V gene encodes CDR1 GTSNPN and CDR2 SVGIG (reference sequence). Trimming removed 5 bases at V and 3 bases at J, with 11 bases between.

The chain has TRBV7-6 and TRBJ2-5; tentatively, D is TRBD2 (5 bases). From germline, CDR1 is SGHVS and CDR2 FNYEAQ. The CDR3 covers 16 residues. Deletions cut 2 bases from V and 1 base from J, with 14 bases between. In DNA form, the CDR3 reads TGTGCCAGCAGCTTAATATGGGGAGACCCCCAAGAGACCCAGTACTTC. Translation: CASSLIWGDPQETQYF.

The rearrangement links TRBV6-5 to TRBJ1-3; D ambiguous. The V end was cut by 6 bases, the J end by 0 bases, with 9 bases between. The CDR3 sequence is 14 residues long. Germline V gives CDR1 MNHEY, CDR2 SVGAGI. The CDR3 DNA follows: TGTGCCAGCAGCTCATCCGGCTCTGGAAACACCATATATTTT. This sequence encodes CASSSSGSGNTIYF.

The CDR3, as DNA: TGCGCCAGCAGGGTGGGGACAGGCTATAATTCACCCCTCCACTTT. Translated: CASRVGTGYNSPLHF. V usage is TRBV10-1 and J usage is TRBJ1-6; 8 nucleotides match TRBD1. Germline assignment: CDR1 WNHNN and CDR2 SYGVQD (reference sequence). The CDR3 length is 15 residues. V lost 6 bases to trimming and J lost 3 bases; unmatched junction nucleotides: 4.

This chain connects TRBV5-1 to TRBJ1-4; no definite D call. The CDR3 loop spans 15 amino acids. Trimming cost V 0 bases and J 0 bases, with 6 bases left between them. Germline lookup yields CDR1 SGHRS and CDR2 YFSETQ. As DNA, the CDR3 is TGCGCCAGCAGCTTGGGGACTTCAACTAATGAAAAACTGTTTTTT. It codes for CASSLGTSTNEKLFF.